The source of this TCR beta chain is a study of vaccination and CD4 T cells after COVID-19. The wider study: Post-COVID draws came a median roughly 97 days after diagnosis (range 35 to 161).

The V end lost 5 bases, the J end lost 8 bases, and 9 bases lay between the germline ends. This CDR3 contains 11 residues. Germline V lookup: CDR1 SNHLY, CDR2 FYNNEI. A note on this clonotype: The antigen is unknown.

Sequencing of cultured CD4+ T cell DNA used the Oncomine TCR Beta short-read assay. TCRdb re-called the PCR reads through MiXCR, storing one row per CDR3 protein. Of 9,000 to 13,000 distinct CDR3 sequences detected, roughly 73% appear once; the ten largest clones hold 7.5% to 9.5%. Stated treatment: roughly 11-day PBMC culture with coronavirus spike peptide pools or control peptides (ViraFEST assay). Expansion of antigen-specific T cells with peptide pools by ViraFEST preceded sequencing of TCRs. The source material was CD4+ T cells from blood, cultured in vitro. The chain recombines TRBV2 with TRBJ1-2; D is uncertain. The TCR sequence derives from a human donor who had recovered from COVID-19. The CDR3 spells CASSPGEGYTF. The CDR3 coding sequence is TGTGCCAGCAGTCCCGGAGAGGGCTACACCTTC.